This T cell receptor (beta chain) was documented in a study of low-dose radiotherapy and immunotherapy resistance in tumors. Study as a whole: Treatment of Cohort 2 consisted of 1 Gy per fraction every two weeks, amounting to 13 Gy over 26 weeks.

Primers used for first-strand cDNA, a TRAV- and TRBV-specific set, covered both alpha and beta chains. For amplifying TCRs, the PCR ran for 15 to 20 cycles with Phusion, which was used together with a constant-region primer and the adapter on the V primers. MiXCR was run by TCRdb on the reads, yielding one entry per CDR3 protein. Of more than 12,000 distinct CDR3 sequences listed, roughly half are singletons. Per germline, CDR1 SNHLY and CDR2 FYNNEI. V lost 5 bases to trimming and J lost 0 bases, with 16 bases between them. CDR3 length: 17 amino acids. This receptor was identified in a human donor with advanced metastatic prostate, ovarian, gallbladder or colorectal cancer (not recorded which). This table probably holds off-target reads from a library built for another chain. The chain is built from TRBV2 and TRBJ1-4; D ambiguous. The CDR3 reads CASSRRPLPATNEKLFF. CDR3 in DNA: TGTGCCAGCAGTAGGCGACCTCTGCCCGCAACTAATGAAAAACTGTTTTTT.